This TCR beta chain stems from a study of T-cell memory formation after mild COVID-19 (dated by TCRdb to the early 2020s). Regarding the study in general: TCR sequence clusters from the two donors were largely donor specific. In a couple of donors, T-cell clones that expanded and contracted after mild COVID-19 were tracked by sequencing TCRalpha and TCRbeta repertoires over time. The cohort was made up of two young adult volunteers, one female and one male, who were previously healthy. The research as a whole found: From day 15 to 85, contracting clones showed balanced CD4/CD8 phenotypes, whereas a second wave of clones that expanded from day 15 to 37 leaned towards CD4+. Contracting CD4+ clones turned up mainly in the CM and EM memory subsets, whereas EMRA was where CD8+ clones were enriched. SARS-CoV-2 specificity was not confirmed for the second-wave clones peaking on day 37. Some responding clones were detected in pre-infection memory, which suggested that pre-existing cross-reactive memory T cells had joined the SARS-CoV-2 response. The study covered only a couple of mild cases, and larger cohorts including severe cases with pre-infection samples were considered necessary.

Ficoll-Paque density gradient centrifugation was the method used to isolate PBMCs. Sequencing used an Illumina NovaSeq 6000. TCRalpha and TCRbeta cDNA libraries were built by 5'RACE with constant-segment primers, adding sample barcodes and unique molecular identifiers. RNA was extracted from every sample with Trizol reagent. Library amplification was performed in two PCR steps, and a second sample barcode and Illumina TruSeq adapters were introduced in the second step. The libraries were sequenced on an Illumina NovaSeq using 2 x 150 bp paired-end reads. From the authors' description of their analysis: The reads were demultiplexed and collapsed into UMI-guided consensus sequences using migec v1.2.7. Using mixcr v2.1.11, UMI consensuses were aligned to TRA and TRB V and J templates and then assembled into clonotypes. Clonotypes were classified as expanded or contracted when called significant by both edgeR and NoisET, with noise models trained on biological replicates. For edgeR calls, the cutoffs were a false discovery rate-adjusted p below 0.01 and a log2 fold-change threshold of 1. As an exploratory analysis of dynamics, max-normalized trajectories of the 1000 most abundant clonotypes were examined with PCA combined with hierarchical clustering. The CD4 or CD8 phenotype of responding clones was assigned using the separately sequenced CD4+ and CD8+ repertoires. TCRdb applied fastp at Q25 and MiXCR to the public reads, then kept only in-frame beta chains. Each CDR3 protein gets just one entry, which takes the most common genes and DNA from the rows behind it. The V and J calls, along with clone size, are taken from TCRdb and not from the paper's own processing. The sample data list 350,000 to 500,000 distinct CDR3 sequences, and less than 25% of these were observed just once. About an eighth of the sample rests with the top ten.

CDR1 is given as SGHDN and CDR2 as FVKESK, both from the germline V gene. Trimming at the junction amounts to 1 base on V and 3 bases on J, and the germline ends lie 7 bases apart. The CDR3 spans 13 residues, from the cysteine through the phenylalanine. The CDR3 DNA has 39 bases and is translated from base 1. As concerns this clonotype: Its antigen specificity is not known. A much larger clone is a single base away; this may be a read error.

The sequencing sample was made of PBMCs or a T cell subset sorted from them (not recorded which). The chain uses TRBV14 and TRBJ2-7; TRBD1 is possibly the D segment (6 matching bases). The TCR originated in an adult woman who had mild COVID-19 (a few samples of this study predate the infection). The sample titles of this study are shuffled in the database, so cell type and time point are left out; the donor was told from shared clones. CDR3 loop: CASSQGTDYEQYF. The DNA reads TGTGCCAGCAGCCAAGGGACAGACTACGAGCAGTACTTC.